This is a list of T cell receptor beta chains from one sample in a study of cytotoxic CD8 clonotypes in ibrutinib-treated CLL. The data were produced by immunoSEQ multiplex PCR, yet TCRdb's version contains in-frame clones alone and is incomplete. The data show more than 200,000 clones, just under 80% seen once. The sequences come from PBMCs, collected after 12 months of ibrutinib treatment. The receptor source for this set is a human donor with chronic lymphocytic leukemia. CDR3s include the opening cysteine and the closing phenylalanine or tryptophan. Rows may omit the clone size; those that give it use once, few, many or a size class.

NA	TRBV5-1	TRBJ1-2	CASSLGRGTEGYTF
few	TRBV6-1	TRBJ1-5	CASSEGWQGRNQPQHF
NA	TRBV30	TRBJ2-2	CAWTVRAANTGELFF
NA	TRBV4-1	TRBJ1-4	CASSQDTGGAPTNEKLFF
NA	TRBV19	TRBJ2-7	CASRAGGSYEQYF
NA	TRBV7-6	TRBJ1-3	CASSYWRASGNTIYF
NA	TRBV14	TRBJ2-5	CASSQFGEPQETQYF
once	TRBV18	TRBJ1-3	CASSLGQRGSGNTIYF
many	TRBV7-9	TRBJ2-1	CAGVSTGTYEQFF
many	TRBV5-6	TRBJ1-1	CASRPQGGPEAFF
few	TRBV25-1	TRBJ1-6	CASSAGTAGISPLHF
NA	TRBV6-5	TRBJ1-2	CASSSNNRNYGYTF
NA	TRBV27	TRBJ1-5	CASSLRGQGLYSNQPQHF
NA	TRBV2	TRBJ2-7	CASSPQGYEQYF
NA	TRBV28	TRBJ1-1	CASTPGAGTTEAFF
once	TRBV2	TRBJ1-5	CASSGTTYSNQPQHF
NA	TRBV7-9	TRBJ2-1	CASSHTRHWGNEQFF
once	TRBV4-1	TRBJ2-7	CASSQDNGRATEQYF
NA	TRBV5-1	TRBJ1-1	CASSLAIGRRTEAFF
NA	TRBV29-1	TRBJ1-1	CSGGGQMNTEAFF
NA	TRBV5-4	TRBJ2-7	CASSRVAGEFAYEQYF
few	TRBV18	TRBJ2-2	CASSPDPGELFF
NA	TRBV18	TRBJ2-3	CASSPPGGGDTQYF
NA	TRBV30	TRBJ2-1	CAWTRLAGGFEQFF
NA	TRBV6-5	TRBJ2-4	CASSYKQGVGVYIQYF
NA	TRBV14	TRBJ2-7	CASSQDLAPGLYEQYF
NA	TRBV28	TRBJ2-7	CASSLPQGAYEQYF
once	TRBV11-2	TRBJ1-1	CASSLEGQGPSEAFF
NA	TRBV12-5	TRBJ2-2	CASGEPPGELFF
NA	TRBV4-1	TRBJ2-5	CASSQEGLAGGETQYF
NA	TRBV6-5	TRBJ1-1	CASSYGLDWNTEAFF
NA	TRBV6-6	TRBJ1-2	CASSYAGGPSNYGYTF
NA	TRBV19	TRBJ1-4	CASTDSYEKLFF
NA	TRBV5-1	NA	CASSFDSYYEQYF
NA	TRBV11-3	TRBJ2-3	CASSLERDDTQYF
NA	TRBV28	TRBJ2-2	CASSFLSNTGELFF
NA	TRBV5-1	TRBJ2-5	CASSFQGVAETQYF
NA	TRBV28	TRBJ2-6	CASSTTGLVVAAGANVLTF
NA	TRBV2	TRBJ1-5	CASSRDSPGDQPQHF
NA	TRBV2	TRBJ2-5	CASNLLAGQETQYF
NA	TRBV19	TRBJ1-1	CASSIDLRDTEAFF
once	TRBV5-1	TRBJ2-3	CASRGDGTDTQYF
NA	TRBV9	TRBJ2-3	CASSPTSPGAQYF
NA	TRBV2	TRBJ1-3	CASSERGNTIYF
NA	TRBV6-7	TRBJ1-1	CASKVGFGINTEAFF
NA	TRBV5-1	TRBJ2-3	CASSPGGLGTDTQYF
NA	TRBV28	TRBJ2-5	CASSPPGQQETQYF
once	TRBV5-1	TRBJ2-1	CASSSGPGLGSYNEQFF
once	TRBV28	TRBJ2-3	CASRIAGAYTQYF
NA	TRBV6-1	TRBJ2-7	CASRWDSGRYEQYF
NA	TRBV5-6	TRBJ1-2	CASSSQGWGGYTF
many	TRBV23-1	TRBJ1-2	CASSQGGRNYGYTF
NA	TRBV10-3	TRBJ2-3	CAIGPEGTQYF
NA	TRBV7-9	TRBJ1-2	CASSPTGGYDGYTF
NA	TRBV29-1	TRBJ2-1	CSVASLADARFYNEQFF